The TCR beta chain described here comes from a study of post-analysis software for immune sequencing data (dated by TCRdb to about 2015). Background on the whole study: The recorded disease courses included relapsing-remitting, secondary progressive and progressive-relapsing multiple sclerosis, and some patients had no subtype annotation. The patient repertoires were compared against approximately eleven previously published healthy control repertoires obtained from donors aged about 6 to 27 years. A subset of samples was prepared in parallel using single-end sample barcoding, then pooled and co-amplified after Illumina adapter ligation.

TCR beta repertoires were profiled from peripheral blood of approximately 13 young patients with multiple sclerosis to demonstrate the VDJtools post-analysis software. The multiple sclerosis patients were children and adolescents ranging in age from about 6 to 17 years. CDR3 length: 10 amino acids, cysteine to phenylalanine. Only the CDR3 DNA stays, 30 bases, in frame from base 1. As encoded in the germline V gene, CDR1 is SGHTA while CDR2 is FQGNSA. At the junction V is shortened by 0 bases and J by 11 bases, with 4 bases in between. The investigation overall reported the following: The control group was slightly older than the multiple sclerosis patient group. Normalized Chao1 diversity was significantly lower in multiple sclerosis patients than controls, suggesting substantial peripheral T-cell clonal expansion. Patients showed significantly higher frequencies than controls for about 5 TRBV segments, among them TRBV5-6, TRBV5-1 and TRBV20-1. Direct clustering with F measure revealed strong co-clustering of samples prepared in the same batch, which led to a batch-effect correction.

In its sample, this clonotype was seen a few times. Its cognate antigen has yet to be identified. No base-level quality is on record; no much larger clone is a single base apart. Libraries were made using PCR. TCRdb records Illumina HiSeq 2500 as the sequencer. Unique molecular identifiers were incorporated into TCR beta cDNA libraries to reduce PCR and sequencing biases. Approximately 500,000 cDNA molecules were obtained per 1 to 10 million input T cells, so each molecule approximated one T cell. Patient libraries were prepared and sequenced with the same protocol used for the earlier healthy control dataset. Samples belonging to the same batch were prepared together, multiplexed and sequenced on a shared HiSeq lane. In the source study's methods: MIGEC was used to process the raw barcoded reads, and molecular identifier groups with only a single read were discarded before consensus assembly and CDR3 extraction. VDJtools was used for post-analysis of the clonotype tables, and diversity was normalized by down-sampling every dataset to the size of the smallest sample. In repertoire overlap clustering, CDR3 amino acid sequences, but not nucleotide sequences, were matched to correct batch-related cross-sample contamination. TCRdb took the public reads, trimmed them with fastp at Q25, ran MiXCR for clone calling and kept in-frame beta chains. Every CDR3 protein is listed once, alongside the most common genes and DNA of its rows. These V and J calls originate from TCRdb's pipeline instead of the authors' own analysis. The sample profile shows 350,000 to 500,000 distinct CDR3 sequences; less than 40% of them were found once. Approximately 7.1% of the sample is held by the ten biggest clonotypes.

The TCR originated in a girl aged 2 to 10 with multiple sclerosis. In this chain, TRBV7-2 is recombined with TRBJ1-1; too little of a D gene remains to name it. The sequenced material came from blood. The CDR3 protein sequence reads: CASSLAMAFF. The sequenced DNA is TGTGCCAGCAGCTTAGCGATGGCTTTCTTT.